This is a list of T cell receptor beta chains from one sample in a study of PD-1 blockade in classical Hodgkin lymphoma. Assay: immunoSEQ multiplex PCR; the TCRdb copy retains only in-frame clones and omits some. This table holds approximately 100,000 clones, 80% to 95% found once. The sequencing used peripheral blood mononuclear cells (PBMCs), collected at baseline. All receptors derive from a human donor with classical Hodgkin lymphoma. Each CDR3 is given with its conserved first and last residue. D genes are given only for firm matches. Clone size is shown for a subset of rows, as once, few, many or a class of expanded clone.

cdr3_nt	cdr3_aa	clone_size	j_call	v_call	d_call
TGCGCCAGCAGCCAAGGGGGCGCGGGAAGGCGGGGAGGAACTGAAGCTTTCTTT	CASSQGGAGRRGGTEAFF	NA	TRBJ1-1	TRBV4-1	NA
TGTGCCAGCAGTTCCAGGACAGGGGTTAGCGCAGATACGCAGTATTTT	CASSSRTGVSADTQYF	NA	TRBJ2-3	TRBV6-5	TRBD1
TGCGCCAGCTGCCGGGACTGGGGCGCCTACGAGCAGTACTTC	CASCRDWGAYEQYF	NA	TRBJ2-7	TRBV5-1	NA
TGTGCCAGCTCAACTCAACTCCGAAGGGAAGCTTTCTTT	CASSTQLRREAFF	NA	TRBJ1-1	TRBV18	NA
TGTGCCAGCGGCAAAATAGCGGGAGAGGGGACGGGTGAGCAGTTCTTC	CASGKIAGEGTGEQFF	NA	TRBJ2-1	TRBV4-2	TRBD2
TGTGCCAGCAGTGGATATAGAGCTGAAAAACTGTTTTTT	CASSGYRAEKLFF	NA	TRBJ1-4	TRBV25-1	NA
TGTGCCAGTAGTACTAGCGGGGGATCCTACGAGCAGTACTTC	CASSTSGGSYEQYF	once	TRBJ2-7	TRBV19	TRBD2
TGTGCCTCTGGGGGACAGGGGGTGGACAATCAGCCCCAGCATTTT	CASGGQGVDNQPQHF	NA	TRBJ1-5	TRBV27	TRBD1
TGTGCCAGCAGTTTGGTACAGAGCACAGATACGCAGTATTTT	CASSLVQSTDTQYF	NA	TRBJ2-3	TRBV28	NA
TGTGCCAGCAGTTACCAGGGGTATGGCTACACCTTC	CASSYQGYGYTF	NA	TRBJ1-2	TRBV6-5	NA
TGCGCCAGCAGTTCCGGGACTAGCGGTAATGAGCAGTTCTTC	CASSSGTSGNEQFF	once	TRBJ2-1	TRBV5-1	TRBD2
TGTGCCAGCAGTGGACAACAGGGAACTTATGGCTACACCTTC	CASSGQQGTYGYTF	NA	TRBJ1-2	TRBV25-1	NA
TGTGCCAGCAGTTTCGCCAGCTACTCCTACAATGAGCAGTTCTTC	CASSFASYSYNEQFF	NA	TRBJ2-1	TRBV27	NA
TGTGCCAGCAGTTATCCGGGTTCGATTCAGGGTGTGCGTGGCTACACCTTC	CASSYPGSIQGVRGYTF	NA	TRBJ1-2	TRBV28	NA
TGTGCCTGGAGTGTCGACAGCTATGGCTACACCTTC	CAWSVDSYGYTF	few	TRBJ1-2	TRBV30	NA
TGTGCCAGCAGGTCCGGGACCGACACCCTGGGGGCCAAAAACATTCAGTACTTC	CASRSGTDTLGAKNIQYF	NA	TRBJ2-4	TRBV2	NA
TGTGCCTGGAGTGGCGGCACCCGCTCCTACAATGAGCAGTTCTTC	CAWSGGTRSYNEQFF	NA	TRBJ2-1	TRBV30	NA